The text below deals with one TCR beta chain. In the study's own analysis: From reference gene primer amplification, estimates of nucleated cell counts were derived. This table comes from immunoSEQ multiplex PCR, and its TCRdb copy is limited to in-frame clones, with some not included. V and J calls and clone size follow that table, whereas D and trimming were derived from the DNA. This sample has 150,000 to 200,000 clones, with 82% found just once. This specimen comes from a study of blood T cell repertoires in COVID-19. Study context: The study drew acute and convalescent COVID-19 samples from the United States, Italy and Spain. Sample material is recorded as cDNA or gDNA derived from T cells, B-cell-depleted T cells, or PBMCs.

The clonotype was recovered from a human donor with acute or convalescent COVID-19. The donor label of this sample is uncertain. Sequencing was carried out using peripheral blood.

The CDR3 DNA sequence: TGCGCCAGCAGCTTACTAGCGGGAGGCTCCTACGAGCAGTACTTC. Its protein product is CASSLLAGGSYEQYF. The chain has TRBV5-1 and TRBJ2-7; TRBD2 matches at 12 bases. This CDR3 is built from 15 residues. With V trimmed by 2 bases and J by 0 bases, 0 bases remained unmatched. Germline CDR1 reads SGHRS; CDR2 reads YFSETQ.